This T cell receptor (beta chain) emerged from a study of blood T cell repertoires in COVID-19. The method was immunoSEQ multiplex PCR; TCRdb's version includes in-frame clones alone and lacks a portion of them. The table lists some 240,000 clones, 90% of them singletons, with roughly 2% in the top ten. Only one count was recorded for this clone. CDR3 length: 13 residues. CDR1 is KGHSH and CDR2 is LQKENI in the germline V gene. V was shortened by 6 bases and J by 0 bases, with 8 bases between the two germline ends. J is TRBJ1-1 and V is TRBV18; D gene unclear. The clonotype was recovered from a woman aged 55-69 years with COVID-19, enrolled during active disease. The sample was peripheral blood. CDR3 sequence reads: CASSEAVNTEAFF. CDR3 nucleotides: TGTGCCAGCTCCGAGGCAGTGAACACTGAAGCTTTCTTT. The full variable domain, completed using reference TRBV18 and TRBJ1-1, is NAGVMQNPRHLVRRRGQEARLRCSPMKGHSHVYWYRQLPEEGLKFMVYLQKENIIDESGMPKERFSAEFPKEGPSILRIQQVVRGDSAAYFCASSEAVNTEAFFGQGTRLTVV.